This T cell receptor (beta chain) was captured by sequencing in a study of molecular identifiers for immune sequencing clone quantification. Study-level points and caveats: Highly expanded clones may be undercounted when identical TCR molecules share barcodes.

This clonotype was detected a few times. What it binds is unknown. Its ends do not fully match the called genes, so a read error is possible. It was with previously described methods and listed TCR primers that bulk TCR libraries were made. One entry per CDR3 protein, called by TCRdb with MiXCR from the PCR reads. The sample shows about 640,000 distinct CDR3 sequences, 15% to 20% of them seen only once. It was from about 19,000 to 1,100,000 sorted cells, with 10%, 30% or 50% RNA, that naive CD8 libraries came. As CD8+CD4-CCR7+CD45RA+ cells, naive CD8 T cells were sorted. This CDR3 spans 15 amino acids.

This clonotype was sampled from a human donor in good health. Some libraries in this study had Jurkat cell RNA spiked in. Input material: naive CD8+ T cells from blood, with Jurkat cell RNA spiked in. Stated subset: FACS-sorted CD8+CD4-CCR7+CD45RA+ naive T cells. The rearrangement uses TRBV5-3 and TRBJ2-7, with D perhaps matching TRBD1 (7 bases). TRBV5-3 is flagged as an ORF with uncertain function. CDR3 nucleotides: TGTGCCAGCTCCTGGGGAGGACAGGCCTCCTACGTGCAGTACTTC. Amino acids: CASSWGGQASYVQYF.